In its sample, the clone carrying this TCR beta chain was seen once. Its antigen is undetermined. The sample comes from a study of OX40 agonist ivuxolimab in advanced cancers. General study results and limits: The average count of expanded clones was higher among CD8+ T cells than among CD4+.

Data came from immunoSEQ multiplex PCR; TCRdb stores just in-frame clones and leaves some out. The data hold tens of thousands of clones, with over 75% observed a single time. Sequenced material: CD4+ or CD8+ T cells sorted from blood, taken in a trial of the OX40 agonist ivuxolimab. The source of this sequence is an adult with an advanced solid tumor such as melanoma, head and neck, liver or kidney cancer.

The CDR3 protein is CASSQEGPGLEDTGELFF. DNA of the CDR3: TGTGCCAGCAGCCAAGAGGGACCGGGACTAGAAGACACCGGGGAGCTGTTTTTT. V and J are TRBV4-2 and TRBJ2-2; 8 nucleotides align to TRBD2. Germline V gene lookup returns CDR1 LGHNA and CDR2 YNFKEQ. After removal of 0 bases from V and 3 bases from J, the junction contained 9 bases not matched to a gene. The CDR3 runs to 18 residues.